The rows below give T cell receptor beta chains drawn from one sample of a study of lymphopenia after photon versus proton radiotherapy. Measured with immunoSEQ multiplex PCR; TCRdb has only the in-frame clones, and not every one. Here the sample spans 35,000 to 45,000 clones, around 83% being singletons. This material consisted of peripheral blood, taken from a patient treated with proton-based radiotherapy. The source of these receptors is a woman in her 70s with pancreatic cancer. Each CDR3 is given with its conserved first and last residue. D genes are given only for firm matches. Size is stated for part of the rows, as once, few or many counts, or as a class when the clone is expanded.

>TRBJ2-7|TRBV29-1|-|TRBD2
TGCAGCGTTGTTCAGGGAGGGCCAAACGAGCAGTACTTC
CSVVQGGPNEQYF
>TRBJ2-1|TRBV4-1|-|-
TGCGCCAGCAGCCAAGAAGAACTAGCCTATAACAATGAGCAGTTCTTC
CASSQEELAYNNEQFF
>TRBJ1-5|TRBV19|-|-
TGTGCCAGTAGAGAGAGGAGCAATCAGCCCCAGCATTTT
CASRERSNQPQHF
>TRBJ2-2|TRBV6-4|-|-
TGTGCCAGCAGTGTGGACACCACCGGGGAGCTGTTTTTT
CASSVDTTGELFF
>TRBJ1-2|TRBV29-1|-|-
TGCAGCGTTGAAAAAGGGATCGGGTATGGCTACACCTTC
CSVEKGIGYGYTF
>TRBJ2-5|TRBV7-2|-|TRBD2
TGTGCCAGCAGCCTGGGGGACTATCGGCTCCAAGAGACCCAGTACTTC
CASSLGDYRLQETQYF
>TRBJ2-7|TRBV28|-|-
TGTGCCAGCAGTTCCTTTCAGGTAAATCCCTACGAGCAGTACTTC
CASSSFQVNPYEQYF
>TRBJ2-1|TRBV2|-|TRBD2
TGTGCCAGCAGTGAAACTAGCGGGGTGGGGGGTGAGCAGTTCTTC
CASSETSGVGGEQFF
>TRBJ2-5|TRBV11-1|-|TRBD2
TGTGCCAGCAGCCCTGATAGCGGGAGAGGGAAGACCCAGTACTTC
CASSPDSGRGKTQYF
>TRBJ2-7|TRBV28|once|-
TGTGCCAGCACCACGGCCGGGAGTAGCTCCTACGAGCAGTACTTC
CASTTAGSSSYEQYF
>TRBJ2-1|TRBV5-5|-|TRBD2
TGTGCCAGCAGCTCGGGACTAGGCTCCTACAATGAGCAGTTCTTC
CASSSGLGSYNEQFF
>TRBJ1-4|TRBV23-1|-|-
TGCGCCAGCATTCGAGAACCACGGGTTGAAAAACTGTTTTTT
CASIREPRVEKLFF
>TRBJ2-7|TRBV13|-|-
TGTGCCAGCAGCTTATGGGAAAATCTCTACGAGCAGTACTTC
CASSLWENLYEQYF
>TRBJ1-6|TRBV7-9|-|-
TGTGCCAGCAGCCCTGTTGAGACGCAGATCGATTCACCCCTCCACTTT
CASSPVETQIDSPLHF
>TRBJ1-6|TRBV7-9|-|-
TGTGCCAGCAGCTTACGGGGACTCCAGAATTCACCCCTCCACTTT
CASSLRGLQNSPLHF
>TRBJ1-2|TRBV27|-|-
TGTGCCAGCAGCCCTCTCGGCCGGACGCCCACTAACTATGGCTACACCTTC
CASSPLGRTPTNYGYTF
>TRBJ2-5|TRBV30|-|-
TGTGCCTGGAACAGTAAAGAGACCCAGTACTTC
CAWNSKETQYF
>TRBJ1-1|TRBV7-3|-|-
TGTGCCAGCAGCTTAACAACCGGGGGCCCCGAAGCTTTCTTT
CASSLTTGGPEAFF
>TRBJ2-4|TRBV27|-|TRBD2
TGTGCCAGCAGTTTGGGGACTAGCGGGAAACTAGCCAAAAACATTCAGTACTTC
CASSLGTSGKLAKNIQYF
>TRBJ2-3|TRBV30|few|TRBD2
TGTGCCTGGACAGACGGGGGGGATACGCAGTATTTT
CAWTDGGDTQYF
>TRBJ2-3|TRBV10-2|-|TRBD2
TGCGCCAGCAGTCCCTTAGCGGGAGGGCGAACAGATACGCAGTATTTT
CASSPLAGGRTDTQYF
>TRBJ1-5|TRBV27|-|TRBD1
TGTGCCAGCCGCGACGGTACAGGGGGGTATCAGCCCCAGCATTTT
CASRDGTGGYQPQHF
>TRBJ2-3|TRBV11-3|once|-
TGTGCCAGCAGCTTCTCCGGGGGTCTCACAGATACGCAGTATTTT
CASSFSGGLTDTQYF
>TRBJ2-5|TRBV5-1|once|-
TGCGCCAGCAGGACCCGGGCAGGGGCAGAGACCCAGTACTTC
CASRTRAGAETQYF
>TRBJ1-1|TRBV10-1|-|-
TGCGCCAGCAGTGAGTCCGGCATGAACACTGAAGCTTTCTTT
CASSESGMNTEAFF
>TRBJ2-7|TRBV27|-|TRBD2
TGTGCCAGCAGAGACCGGGGGGTCAGACCCTACGAGCAGTACTTC
CASRDRGVRPYEQYF
>TRBJ1-5|TRBV2|-|-
TGTGCCAGCGGACTGGGCAATCAGCCCCAGCATTTT
CASGLGNQPQHF
>TRBJ2-3|TRBV30|once|-
TGTGCCTGGAGTGTGTCCAGCGGGTACGCAAGGGATACGCAGTATTTT
CAWSVSSGYARDTQYF
>TRBJ1-2|TRBV18|-|TRBD1
TGTGCCAGCTCGTCGACAGGGAACTATGGCTACACCTTC
CASSSTGNYGYTF
>TRBJ1-4|TRBV7-2|once|-
TGTGCCAGCAAGCTAGCCGCGACGACAACCGGGGGGGTCGGTGAAAAACTGTTTTTT
CASKLAATTTGGVGEKLFF
>TRBJ1-5|TRBV19|-|-
TGTGCCAGTAGTACCACGACGTGGAGCAATCAGCCCCAGCATTTT
CASSTTTWSNQPQHF
>TRBJ2-1|TRBV7-3|-|TRBD2
TGTGCCAGCAGCTTAACTGGGACTAGAATATCAGGCAGTGAGCAGTTCTTC
CASSLTGTRISGSEQFF
>TRBJ2-1|TRBV7-3|-|-
TGTGCCAGCGCCGTACAGGGCGATGAGCAGTTCTTC
CASAVQGDEQFF
>TRBJ2-3|TRBV19|-|TRBD2
TGTGCCAGTAGTATGACTAGCGGGAGTAGCGGCACAGATACGCAGTATTTT
CASSMTSGSSGTDTQYF
>TRBJ1-5|TRBV28|-|-
TGTGCCAGCAGTTTTCCCCCCCCAGGTTTAACAGCGTATAGCAATCAGCCCCAGCATTTT
CASSFPPPGLTAYSNQPQHF
>TRBJ2-1|TRBV28|-|-
TGTGCCAGCAGTTACGCTAGGACGAGAACCGAGAATGAGCAGTTCTTC
CASSYARTRTENEQFF
>TRBJ2-7|TRBV28|-|-
TGTGCCAGCAGTTTAATGCTCGGGACAAGCTCTTCCGAGCAGTACTTC
CASSLMLGTSSSEQYF
>TRBJ2-7|TRBV4-3|-|TRBD2
TGCGCCAGCAGCCAAGAGGGTACGCTAGCGGGAGTGTACGAGCAGTACTTC
CASSQEGTLAGVYEQYF
>TRBJ2-6|TRBV30|-|TRBD1
TGTGCCCGGACAGGGGGCCCCCTCTCTGGGGCCAACGTCCTGACTTTC
CARTGGPLSGANVLTF
>TRBJ2-7|TRBV9|-|-
TGTGCCAGCAGCTCCGGGGACTCCTACGAGCAGTACTTC
CASSSGDSYEQYF
>TRBJ2-1|TRBV2|-|-
TGTGCCAGCAGTGAGGGTTCAGCTTACAATGAGCAGTTCTTC
CASSEGSAYNEQFF
>TRBJ2-5|TRBV30|-|-
TGTGCCTGGTCTCCCCCGGGGGCGGCCTCAGAGACCCAGTACTTC
CAWSPPGAASETQYF
>TRBJ1-1|TRBV11-3|-|-
TGTGCCAGCAGCGTCAGCGTGAACACTGAAGCTTTCTTT
CASSVSVNTEAFF
>TRBJ2-1|TRBV27|-|TRBD2
TGTGCCAGCAGTCCCCGCGCTAGCGGGAGAACCCATGAGCAGTTCTTC
CASSPRASGRTHEQFF
>TRBJ2-3|TRBV7-3|-|-
TGTGCCAGCAGCTTAAGAAGCTCCCCAGATACGCAGTATTTT
CASSLRSSPDTQYF
>TRBJ2-7|TRBV5-4|-|-
TGTGCCAGCAGCTTGGCGGCTGTCCACGAGCAGTACTTC
CASSLAAVHEQYF
>TRBJ1-2|TRBV19|-|-
TGTGCCAGTAGTACCCCCTCGACAGGATCTTGGGTCTATGGCTACACCTTC
CASSTPSTGSWVYGYTF
>TRBJ1-5|TRBV2|few|-
TGTGCCAGCAGTTTGGACATACCCCAGCATTTT
CASSLDIPQHF
>TRBJ1-2|TRBV4-1|-|-
TGCGCCAGCAGCCTACAGGAGGACCCGAACTATGGCTACACCTTC
CASSLQEDPNYGYTF
>TRBJ2-1|TRBV5-6|-|-
TGTGCCAGCAGCTTGGCGATGTCTTATAGTGAGCAGTTCTTC
CASSLAMSYSEQFF
>TRBJ2-1|TRBV6-5|-|-
TGTGCCAGCAGCACCGGTCCCACCCCCAAAAGGCAGTTCTTC
CASSTGPTPKRQFF
>TRBJ1-2|TRBV5-6|once|-
TGTGCCAGCAGCACGGCATCTCAGGGTGGAGACTATGGCTACACCTTC
CASSTASQGGDYGYTF
>TRBJ2-5|TRBV5-1|once|TRBD2
TGCGCCAGCAGCTTGGGATCTAGCGGGAGTAAAGAGACCCAGTACTTC
CASSLGSSGSKETQYF
>TRBJ1-1|TRBV19|-|TRBD1
TGTGCCAGTAGTATAGCTCCACAGGGGGCGGCGAACACTGAAGCTTTCTTT
CASSIAPQGAANTEAFF
>TRBJ2-7|TRBV19|-|TRBD2
TGTGCCAGTAGTGGAAGGACTAGCGGGATTCTTGGCGAGCAGTACTTC
CASSGRTSGILGEQYF
>TRBJ2-7|TRBV9|-|-
TGTGCCAGCAGCACCCGGGGCACCATCTACGAGCAGTACTTC
CASSTRGTIYEQYF